This entry lists 28 T cell receptor beta chains sequenced from one sample in a study of T cells in localized non-small cell lung cancer. Using immunoSEQ multiplex PCR, the repertoire was profiled, and TCRdb retains in-frame clones only, with some absent. The table includes about 77,000 clones, around 90% detected once. The sequencing here drew on peripheral blood, taken before any cancer treatment. The receptors originated from a woman between 40 and 69 years old with stage I squamous cell lung carcinoma.

On this clone: The sample carries other DNA sequences with the same CDR3. V and J are TRBV2 and TRBJ1-2; 7 positions agree with TRBD1. V was clipped by 2 bases and J by 7 bases; unmatched bases: 7. Germline V gene lookup returns CDR1 SNHLY and CDR2 FYNNEI. This CDR3 spans 14 amino acids. The chain's CDR3 is CASSELGRGRGYTF. CDR3 nucleotide sequence: TGTGCCAGCAGTGAATTGGGAAGGGGGCGTGGCTACACCTTC.

This clone has only one observation. The chain joins TRBV4-2 to TRBJ2-3, with 7 bases aligning to TRBD2. The CDR3 has 18 residues. Germline lookup yields CDR1 LGHNA and CDR2 YNFKEQ. With 0 bases clipped from V and 4 bases from J, the junction kept 13 bases outside the gene matches. Written as DNA, the CDR3 is TGTGCCAGCAGCCAAGAGCGAGGGAGCGGGGTTGGAGCAGATACGCAGTATTTT. It is translated as CASSQERGSGVGADTQYF.

The J gene is TRBJ1-2, the V gene TRBV18; TRBD1 agrees at 8 bases. Per the germline V gene, CDR1 is KGHSH and CDR2 is LQKENI. This CDR3 has 15 amino acids. The J segment lost 4 bases and the V segment lost 3 bases, leaving 7 bases of the junction unmatched. CDR3 loop: CASSPQGATGYGYTF. CDR3 coding DNA: TGTGCCAGCTCACCCCAGGGGGCGACGGGCTATGGCTACACCTTC.

V and J are TRBV27 and TRBJ1-1; unclear D gene. With 6 bases removed from V and 4 bases from J, the gap between germline ends came to 12 bases. This CDR3 is built from 13 residues. Germline V gene lookup returns CDR1 MNHEY and CDR2 SMNVEV (reference sequence). The CDR3 region is CASSTDYRTEAFF. For the CDR3, the DNA is TGTGCCAGCAGCACAGATTATCGCACTGAAGCTTTCTTT.

This chain connects TRBV12-5 to TRBJ2-7; TRBD2 matches at 7 bases. There are 14 residues in the CDR3. The junction had 7 bases not matched to a gene; V was cut back by 3 bases and J by 5 bases. CDR1 is LGHNT and CDR2 is FRNRAP in the germline V gene. As DNA, the CDR3 is TGTGCTAGTGGTTTCGGCAGGGCGGGGGACGAGCAGTACTTC. Protein product: CASGFGRAGDEQYF.

In its sample, this clone was seen a few times. This rearrangement joins TRBV11-2 to TRBJ1-1; D is uncertain. Deletions cut 0 bases from V and 0 bases from J, with 8 bases between. Per germline, CDR1 SGHAT and CDR2 FQNNGV. This CDR3 is 15 amino acids long. CDR3 sequence (DNA): TGTGCCAGCAGCTTAGATAGCAGGATGAACACTGAAGCTTTCTTT. The encoded protein is CASSLDSRMNTEAFF.

This sequence joins TRBV5-1 and TRBJ1-4; a possible D gene is TRBD1 (5 bases). Deletions cut 5 bases from V and 6 bases from J, with 23 bases between. This CDR3 is built from 17 residues. Germline loops: CDR1 SGHRS, CDR2 YFSETQ. The CDR3 loop is CASRPGTQAVFDEKLFF. The CDR3 DNA sequence: TGCGCCAGCAGGCCCGGGACCCAAGCGGTGTTCGATGAAAAACTGTTTTTT.

In the case of this clone: This same CDR3 is encoded by further DNA sequences in the sample. The chain is built from TRBV5-4 and TRBJ1-6; perhaps TRBD1 as D (5 bases). CDR3 length: 14 amino acids. Trimming cost V 3 bases and J 10 bases, with 14 bases left between them. CDR1 and CDR2 (germline): SGHNT, YYREEE (reference sequence). CDR3 amino acids: CASSYGDYGSPLHF. CDR3 sequence (DNA): TGTGCCAGCAGCTACGGGGACTACGGCTCACCCCTCCACTTT.

The chain carries TRBV11-2 and TRBJ1-1, with D possibly being TRBD1 (5 bases). The CDR3 totals 13 residues. The V and J ends lost 5 bases and 11 bases respectively, with 18 bases between them. CDR1 is SGHAT, CDR2 FQNNGV, per germline. The CDR3, as DNA: TGTGCCAGCAGCGAGGGGTTCGCCGGGGGTGCTTTCTTT. Translated: CASSEGFAGGAFF. The whole variable domain, filled in from reference TRBV11-2 and TRBJ1-1, reads EAGVAQSPRYKIIEKRQSVAFWCNPISGHATLYWYQQILGQGPKLLIQFQNNGVVDDSQLPKDRFSAERLKGVDSTLKIQPAKLEDSAVYLCASSEGFAGGAFFGQGTRLTVV.

This chain joins TRBV5-4 and TRBJ2-5; the match to TRBD2 covers 8 bases. This CDR3 has 13 residues. V was pared by 10 bases and J by 3 bases, with 8 bases of the junction left unmatched. Germline CDR1 reads SGHNT; CDR2 reads YYREEE (reference sequence). As DNA, the CDR3 is TGTGCCGCCGGGGGGGACATGGAAGAGACCCAGTACTTC. This translates into CAAGGDMEETQYF.

The chain recombines TRBV28 with TRBJ1-2; 8 nucleotides line up with TRBD1. Germline values: CDR1 MDHEN, CDR2 SYDVKM. V gave up 4 bases and J gave up 3 bases; unmatched junction bases: 10. CDR3 length: 16 residues. The CDR3 sequence is CASSSQDRDGYYGYTF. CDR3 coding DNA: TGTGCCAGCAGTTCACAGGACAGGGACGGGTACTATGGCTACACCTTC.

The V call is TRBV5-1, the J call TRBJ1-1, with D tentatively TRBD1 (5 bases). This CDR3 spans 14 amino acids. Per germline, CDR1 SGHRS and CDR2 YFSETQ. V was clipped by 3 bases and J by 0 bases, with 9 bases between them. The CDR3 reads CASSSGPMNTEAFF. Here the CDR3 DNA reads TGCGCCAGCAGCTCGGGACCCATGAACACTGAAGCTTTCTTT.

Here the CDR3 DNA reads TGTGCCAGCAGTGAAGGCGGGGAAGGCTATGGCTACACCTTC. This encodes CASSEGGEGYGYTF. The V call is TRBV6-1, the J call TRBJ1-2; no definite D call. Germline V gene lookup returns CDR1 MNHNS and CDR2 SASEGT. V lost 1 base and J 4 bases, leaving 10 bases between the germline ends. The CDR3 totals 14 residues.

This chain connects TRBV30 to TRBJ1-5; D unresolved. CDR1 and CDR2 from the germline V gene are GTSNPN and SVGIG (reference sequence). V was clipped by 1 base and J by 5 bases, with 12 bases between them. The CDR3 consists of 14 residues. The CDR3 DNA reads as TGTGCCTGGAGTGACGATATGGGGTATCAGCCCCAGCATTTT. This codes for CAWSDDMGYQPQHF.

V and J are TRBV4-2 and TRBJ2-7, with D maybe TRBD2 (6 bases). Looked up from germline, CDR1 is LGHNA and CDR2 is YNFKEQ. The V gene lost 0 bases and the J gene lost 3 bases, with 6 bases spanning the gap. The CDR3 has 13 amino acids. This CDR3 is CASSQEEGYEQYF. The CDR3 DNA is TGTGCCAGCAGCCAAGAGGAGGGCTACGAGCAGTACTTC.

The chain combines TRBV5-1 with TRBJ2-3; a weak D match, TRBD2 (7 bases). The V gene lost 0 bases and the J gene lost 2 bases, with 10 bases spanning the gap. The CDR3 loop spans 15 amino acids. The germline gives CDR1 SGHRS, CDR2 YFSETQ. CDR3 bases: TGCGCCAGCAGCTTGGAGGGGGGGCCCACAGATACGCAGTATTTT. Translating gives CASSLEGGPTDTQYF.

The chain carries TRBV15 and TRBJ1-1; D is ambiguous. The germline V and J ends were trimmed by 6 bases and 0 bases, with 8 bases remaining between them. The CDR3 length is 13 residues. Germline V lookup: CDR1 LNHNV, CDR2 YYDKDF (reference sequence). The CDR3 sequence: CATRLDLNTEAFF. The CDR3 nucleotides are TGTGCCACCAGGCTCGATCTGAACACTGAAGCTTTCTTT.

This clone was seen once. The chain carries TRBV9 and TRBJ1-2; 10 nucleotides line up with TRBD1. The CDR3 has 14 amino acids. The junction had 8 bases not matched to a gene; V was cut back by 4 bases and J by 8 bases. Germline loops: CDR1 SGDLS, CDR2 YYNGEE. CDR3 in amino acids: CASSPGTGDWGYTF. The CDR3 nucleotides read TGTGCCAGCAGCCCAGGGACAGGGGATTGGGGCTACACCTTC.

This clone was found a few times. J is TRBJ1-6 and V is TRBV14; a possible D gene is TRBD1 (6 bases). Trimming pared 5 bases from V and 15 bases from J, leaving 14 bases between. The CDR3 covers 12 residues. Germline CDR1 SGHDN, CDR2 FVKESK. The CDR3 DNA is TGTGCCAGCAGCTTCACAGGGTCCCACCTCCACTTT. Encoded protein: CASSFTGSHLHF.

This clone was picked up one time. The J gene is TRBJ1-2, the V gene TRBV10-3; D is ambiguous. The CDR3 runs 13 residues. Germline CDR1 and CDR2: ENHRY and SYGVKD. Trimming shortened V by 10 bases and J by 4 bases, and 16 bases separated the two germline ends. CDR3 amino acids: CAKSEVPSYGYTF. As DNA, the CDR3 is TGTGCCAAAAGCGAGGTGCCATCCTATGGCTACACCTTC.

This clone was seen a handful of times. The V and J genes are TRBV27 and TRBJ1-4; D unclear. Germline lookup yields CDR1 MNHEY and CDR2 SMNVEV (reference sequence). CDR3 size: 11 residues. Trimming left V 8 bases short and J 8 bases short, with 9 bases between. The CDR3 region is CASDPAEKLFF. The CDR3 nucleotides read TGTGCCAGCGACCCAGCAGAAAAACTGTTTTTT.

This clone was detected only a few times. The chain couples TRBV30 to TRBJ1-2; no clear D gene. CDR3 length: 13 residues. Germline V CDR1 and CDR2: GTSNPN, SVGIG (reference sequence). Trimming left V 0 bases short and J 2 bases short, with 7 bases between. The CDR3 coding sequence is TGTGCCTGGAGTGTGGCACGGAACTATGGCTACACCTTC. It specifies CAWSVARNYGYTF.

This chain links TRBV7-9 with TRBJ2-3; 8 bases agree with TRBD2. Germline assignment: CDR1 SEHNR and CDR2 FQNEAQ (reference sequence). V trimming: 5 bases; J trimming: 2 bases; junction bases outside the gene matches: 6. This CDR3 spans 15 amino acids. The CDR3 nucleotides are TGTGCCAGCAGCCTCGGGGGGGGGCCCACAGATACGCAGTATTTT. Translating gives CASSLGGGPTDTQYF.

This clone has more than one count but fewer than ten. The chain combines TRBV2 with TRBJ1-1; D ambiguous. This CDR3 is 13 amino acids long. The V gene lost 9 bases and the J gene lost 1 base, with 12 bases spanning the gap. Germline CDR1 SNHLY, CDR2 FYNNEI. CDR3 nucleotides: TGTGCCAGGTCGGGTACGACGAACACTGAAGCTTTCTTT. This translates into CARSGTTNTEAFF.

The chain recombines TRBV7-8 with TRBJ1-2; D may be TRBD1 (5 bases). The V gene lost 1 base and the J gene lost 0 bases, with 15 bases spanning the gap. The CDR3 spans 17 residues. CDR1 and CDR2 from the germline V gene are SGHVS and FQNEAQ. The CDR3 nucleotides are TGTGCCAGCAGCTTAGGGACCAACAGGAGACCTAACTATGGCTACACCTTC. It codes for CASSLGTNRRPNYGYTF.

In the case of this clone: Compared with germline, one end of the junction differs, possibly owing to a read error. The V and J genes are TRBV5-1 and TRBJ1-2; 8 bases are a match to TRBD1. This CDR3 contains 13 residues. Germline assignment: CDR1 SGHRS and CDR2 YFSETQ. The DNA of the CDR3 is TGCGCCAGCAGTTTGGACAGGGCGGATGGCTACACCTTC. It translates to CASSLDRADGYTF.

This chain links TRBV4-2 with TRBJ1-2; TRBD1 matches at 10 bases. The CDR3 length is 14 residues. J gave up 5 bases and V 3 bases, and 3 bases lay outside the gene matches. Germline V gives CDR1 LGHNA, CDR2 YNFKEQ. The CDR3 nucleotides are TGTGCCAGCAGCCACGGGACAGGGGAATATGGCTACACCTTC. Protein sequence: CASSHGTGEYGYTF.

The rearrangement joins TRBV5-1 to TRBJ2-2; D is perhaps TRBD2 (6 bases). Trimming took off 4 bases at V and 2 bases at J, with 12 bases between the two ends. Germline lookup yields CDR1 SGHRS and CDR2 YFSETQ. This CDR3 spans 15 amino acids. CDR3 nucleotides: TGCGCCAGCAGCCCAGGGACTTTAAACACCGGGGAGCTGTTTTTT. Its translation is CASSPGTLNTGELFF. The full variable domain, rest sourced from reference TRBV5-1 and TRBJ2-2, is KAGVTQTPRYLIKTRGQQVTLSCSPISGHRSVSWYQQTPGQGLQFLFEYFSETQRNKGNFPGRFSGRQFSNSRSEMNVSTLELGDSALYLCASSPGTLNTGELFFGEGSRLTVL.